Below, 3 T cell receptor beta chains from the same sample are listed, as sequenced in a study of T cell responses to AZD1222 COVID-19 vaccine. TCRdb's table, derived via immunoSEQ multiplex PCR, lists solely in-frame clones and lacks some. This sample yields 250,000 to 300,000 clones, of which 90% to 95% are seen a single time; less than 0.65% belongs to the top ten. Sequencing used peripheral blood, obtained 28 days after the second AZD1222 dose. All receptors come from an adult who received the AZD1222 COVID-19 vaccine.

The chain carries TRBV19 and TRBJ1-5; no clear D. V lost 6 bases and J 9 bases, leaving 21 bases between the germline ends. The CDR3 runs to 15 residues. The germline CDR1 and CDR2 sequences are LNHDA and SQIVND (reference sequence). The CDR3 reads CASSKVGILGGPQHF. The CDR3 DNA is TGTGCCAGTAGCAAGGTAGGGATACTAGGCGGGCCCCAGCATTTT.

This chain links TRBV7-8 with TRBJ2-1; D is perhaps TRBD1 (6 bases). The CDR3 sequence is 14 residues long. The ends were cut back, 4 bases at V and 4 bases at J, with 11 bases in the middle. Germline V gene sequence: CDR1 SGHVS, CDR2 FQNEAQ. The CDR3 DNA follows: TGTGCCAGCAGCTCGAGGACAGTTTACAATGAGCAGTTCTTC. Its protein is CASSSRTVYNEQFF.

V is TRBV5-5 and J is TRBJ2-1; TRBD2 is a possible D gene (5 bases). Germline V CDR1 and CDR2: SGHKS, YYEKEE (reference sequence). This CDR3 has 17 amino acids. V gave up 2 bases and J gave up 6 bases, with 21 bases separating them. CDR3: CASSFGSIRRPGNEQFF. The CDR3 DNA reads as TGTGCCAGCAGCTTCGGGTCCATAAGGAGGCCCGGCAATGAGCAGTTCTTC.